The clone carrying this T cell receptor beta chain was detected only once. Its matching antigen is unknown. Deletions cut 3 bases from V and 3 bases from J, with 8 bases between. Germline V CDR1 and CDR2: SQVTM, ANQGSEA. The CDR3 covers 12 residues. This sample stems from a study of cytomegalovirus exposure and HLA in healthy donors. Study-wide findings and caveats: The majority of CMV-associated TCR beta chains were reported as apparently HLA-restricted in a later analysis.

The study ran its PCR with 60 Vbeta and 13 Jbeta primers. Generated by immunoSEQ multiplex PCR, the TCRdb table keeps only in-frame clones and is missing some. This table has 200,000 to 250,000 clones, approximately 82% appearing once. The sample was PBMCs. This chain uses TRBV29-1 with TRBJ1-1; D is perhaps TRBD1 (5 bases). The clonotype was recovered from a woman aged 40 to 55 in good health and CMV-seronegative. CDR3 sequence: CSVDRADTEAFF. For the CDR3, the DNA is TGCAGCGTTGACAGGGCGGACACTGAAGCTTTCTTT.